This note documents a single TCR beta chain sequence. Time point defined: baseline, week 1 (first vaccination visit). Documented treatment: pre-vaccination baseline after standard-of-care therapy. The data stem from a study of a mutant IDH1 vaccine in newly diagnosed glioma. In germline, CDR1 is SGHDT, CDR2 YYEEEE. Trimming cost V 0 bases and J 1 base, with 7 bases left between them. This CDR3 has 14 residues. TCRdb's copy holds only in-frame clones and misses some; the assay was immunoSEQ multiplex PCR. Of around 92,000 clones listed, under 90% were seen once; the top ten hold 7.4%. The clonotype was recovered from a woman between 50 and 59 years old with glioma. The sample in question was PBMCs, obtained from a glioma patient treated with radiotherapy, temozolomide or both. The chain recombines TRBV5-6 with TRBJ1-2; D is ambiguous. CDR3 amino acids: CASSLGQNNYGYTF. CDR3 nucleotide sequence: TGTGCCAGCAGCTTGGGACAAAATAACTATGGCTACACCTTC.